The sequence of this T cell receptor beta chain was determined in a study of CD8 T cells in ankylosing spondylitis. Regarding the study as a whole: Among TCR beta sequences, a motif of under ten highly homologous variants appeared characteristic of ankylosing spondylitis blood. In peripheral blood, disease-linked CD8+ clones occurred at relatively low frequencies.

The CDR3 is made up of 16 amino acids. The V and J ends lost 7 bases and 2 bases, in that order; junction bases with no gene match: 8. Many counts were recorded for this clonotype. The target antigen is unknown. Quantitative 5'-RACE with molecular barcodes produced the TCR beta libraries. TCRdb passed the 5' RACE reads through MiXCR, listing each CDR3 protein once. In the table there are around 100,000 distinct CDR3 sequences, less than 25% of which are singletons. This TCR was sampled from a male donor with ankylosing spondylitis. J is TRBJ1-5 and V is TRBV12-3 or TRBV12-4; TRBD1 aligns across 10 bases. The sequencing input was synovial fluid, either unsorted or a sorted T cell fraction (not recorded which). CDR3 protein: CASTLTGGSGNQPQHF. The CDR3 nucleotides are TGTGCCAGCACCCTGACAGGGGGCTCGGGCAATCAGCCCCAGCATTTT.